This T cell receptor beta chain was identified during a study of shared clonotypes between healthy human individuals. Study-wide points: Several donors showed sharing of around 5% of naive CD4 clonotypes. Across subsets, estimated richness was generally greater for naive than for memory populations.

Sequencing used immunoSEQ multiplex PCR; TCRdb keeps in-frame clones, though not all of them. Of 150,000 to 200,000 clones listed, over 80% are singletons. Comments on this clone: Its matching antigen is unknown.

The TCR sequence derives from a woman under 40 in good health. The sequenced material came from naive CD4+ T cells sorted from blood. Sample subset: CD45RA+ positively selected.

Here the CDR3 DNA reads TGCGCCAGCAGCCCCCCCCAAGGAAGGGGCGCTTATCAGGAGCAGTACTTC. It codes for CASSPPQGRGAYQEQYF. This chain joins TRBV4-1 and TRBJ2-5; D is possibly TRBD1 (5 bases). Deletions cut 4 bases from V and 11 bases from J, with 29 bases between. The CDR3 is 17 residues long. Germline-derived CDR1 and CDR2 are MGHRA and YSYEKL.